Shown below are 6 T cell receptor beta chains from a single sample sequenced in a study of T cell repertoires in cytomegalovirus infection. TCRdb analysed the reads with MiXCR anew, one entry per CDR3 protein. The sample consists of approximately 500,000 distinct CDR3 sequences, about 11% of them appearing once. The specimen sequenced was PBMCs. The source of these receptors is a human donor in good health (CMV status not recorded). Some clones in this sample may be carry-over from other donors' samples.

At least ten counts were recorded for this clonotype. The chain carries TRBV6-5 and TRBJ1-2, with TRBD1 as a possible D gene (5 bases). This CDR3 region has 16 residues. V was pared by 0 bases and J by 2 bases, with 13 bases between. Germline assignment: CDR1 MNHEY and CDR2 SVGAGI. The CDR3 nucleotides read TGTGCCAGCAGTTACTCGGCCCGTCAGGGAAACTATGGCTACACCTTC. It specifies CASSYSARQGNYGYTF.

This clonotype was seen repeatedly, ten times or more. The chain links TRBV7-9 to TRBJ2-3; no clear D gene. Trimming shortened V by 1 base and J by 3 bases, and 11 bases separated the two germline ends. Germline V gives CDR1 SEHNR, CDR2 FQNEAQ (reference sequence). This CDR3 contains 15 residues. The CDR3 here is CASSLEPARTDTQYF. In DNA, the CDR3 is TGTGCCAGCAGCTTAGAGCCCGCAAGAACAGATACGCAGTATTTT.

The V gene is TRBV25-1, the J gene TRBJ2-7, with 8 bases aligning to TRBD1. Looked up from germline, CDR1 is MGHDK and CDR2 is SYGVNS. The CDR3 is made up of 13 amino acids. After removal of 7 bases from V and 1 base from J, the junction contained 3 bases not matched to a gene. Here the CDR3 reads CASMGQESYEQYF. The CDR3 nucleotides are TGTGCCAGCATGGGACAGGAGTCCTACGAGCAGTACTTC.

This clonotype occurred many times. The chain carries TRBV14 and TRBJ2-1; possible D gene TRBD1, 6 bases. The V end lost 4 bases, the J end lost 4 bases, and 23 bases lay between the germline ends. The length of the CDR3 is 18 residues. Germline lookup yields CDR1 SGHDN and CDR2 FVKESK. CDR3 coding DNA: TGTGCCAGCAGCCGAATAAAAGAACCTTGGACAGATTACAATGAGCAGTTCTTC. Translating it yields CASSRIKEPWTDYNEQFF.

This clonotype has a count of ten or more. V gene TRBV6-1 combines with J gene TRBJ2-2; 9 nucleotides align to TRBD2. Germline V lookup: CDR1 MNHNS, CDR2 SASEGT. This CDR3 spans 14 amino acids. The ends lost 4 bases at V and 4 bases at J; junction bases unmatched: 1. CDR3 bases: TGTGCCAGCAGTGGGACTAGCGTCACCGGGGAGCTGTTTTTT. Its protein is CASSGTSVTGELFF.

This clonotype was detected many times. The CDR3 bases are TGTGCCAGCAGTTTAGCCGGGGTCCCCTCCGACAGGGACACCGGGGAGCTGTTTTTT. It is translated as CASSLAGVPSDRDTGELFF. This chain uses TRBV27 with TRBJ2-2, with 7 bases aligning to TRBD1. J lost 3 bases, V lost 2 bases, and 15 bases had no gene match. Germline V CDR1 and CDR2: MNHEY, SMNVEV (reference sequence). The CDR3 sequence is 19 residues long.